The 5 T cell receptor beta chains below were found in one sample sequenced in a study of tumor and adjacent non-tumor tissue in lung cancer. The template was RNA from unsorted bulk tissue. A modified ARM-PCR protocol with three rounds of nested PCR amplified TCRbeta. TCRdb reprocessed the multiplex PCR reads via MiXCR and lists one record per CDR3 protein. The table has 100,000 to 150,000 distinct CDR3 sequences, about 66% seen once. The specimen sequenced was lung tumor tissue. The receptors shown here come from a man aged 25 to 45 with non-small cell lung cancer.

The chain links TRBV11-2 to TRBJ2-4; D might be TRBD1 or TRBD2, each matching 5 bases. Trimming shortened V by 3 bases and J by 8 bases, and 14 bases separated the two germline ends. Per germline, CDR1 SGHAT and CDR2 FQNNGV. The CDR3 sequence is 14 residues long. The CDR3 coding sequence is TGTGCCAGCAGCTTCACGGAGAGGGGATACATTCAGTACTTC. This translates into CASSFTERGYIQYF.

With regard to this clonotype: A much larger clone is a single base away; this may be a read error. The chain uses TRBV4-3 and TRBJ2-7; D gene unclear. The CDR3 is made up of 14 amino acids. Germline CDR1 is LGHNA and CDR2 is YSLEER. This CDR3 is CASRQEPSAYEQYF. The CDR3 coding sequence is TGCGCCAGCAGACAAGAGCCCTCGGCCTACGAGCAGTACTTC.

The chain recombines TRBV28 with TRBJ2-7, with TRBD1 identical over 10 bases. This CDR3 is built from 15 residues. The germline V gene encodes CDR1 MDHEN and CDR2 SYDVKM. The V and J ends lost 9 bases and 8 bases, in that order; junction bases with no gene match: 16. The CDR3 DNA is TGTGCCAGGAGTCTCGCGACAGGGGGCGGCGACAAGCAGTACTTC. This sequence encodes CARSLATGGGDKQYF.

The chain has TRBV12-3 or TRBV12-4 and TRBJ2-7; TRBD1 matches at 7 bases. The CDR3 extends over 12 amino acids. The CDR3, as DNA: TGTGTCGGCAGTTCGACAGGGCTCGAGCAGTACTTC. Translation: CVGSSTGLEQYF.

For this clonotype: Possible read error: a much larger clone is one base away. The chain links TRBV6-1 to TRBJ1-5; TRBD1 might be the D (5 bases). Germline CDR1 MNHNS, CDR2 SASEGT. This CDR3 contains 16 residues. V gave up 0 bases and J gave up 9 bases, with 18 bases separating them. CDR3 nucleotide sequence: TGTGCCAGCAGTGAAGCCTTATGGGGGTCGGATCGGCCCCAGCATTTT. This encodes CASSEALWGSDRPQHF.